These 6 T cell receptor beta chains share one sample of origin, sequenced in a study of T cell repertoires in cytomegalovirus infection. In TCRdb, the reads were re-called with MiXCR into one record per CDR3 protein. The table lists roughly 300,000 distinct CDR3 sequences, about 25% of them singletons. Sample: PBMCs. These receptor sequences come from a human donor in good health (CMV status not recorded). Some clones in this sample may be carry-over from other donors' samples.

The V call is TRBV30, the J call TRBJ2-2; the match to TRBD1 covers 9 bases. The V segment lost 4 bases and the J segment 1 base; nucleotides outside the gene matches: 7. Per the germline V gene, CDR1 is GTSNPN and CDR2 is SVGIG (reference sequence). The CDR3 extends over 16 amino acids. CDR3 region: CAWTDRGRGNTGELFF. CDR3 nucleotide sequence: TGTGCCTGGACGGACAGGGGTAGGGGGAACACCGGGGAGCTGTTTTTT.

This clonotype was counted many times. V is TRBV7-2 and J is TRBJ1-2; TRBD1 is a possible D gene (6 bases). Germline V gene data show CDR1 as SGHTA and CDR2 as FQGNSA. The CDR3 extends over 14 amino acids. The germline V and J ends were trimmed by 0 bases and 7 bases, with 12 bases remaining between them. CDR3 sequence (DNA): TGTGCCAGCAGCTTAGCCCAGACAGGCTCTGGCTACACCTTC. This translates into CASSLAQTGSGYTF.

On this clonotype: The junction departs from germline at one end; a sequencing error may be responsible. CDR3 loop: CASNLRETGGYTF. CDR3 nucleotide sequence: TGTGCCAGCAATTTAAGGGAGACCGGGGGCTACACCTTC. This chain uses TRBV12-3 or TRBV12-4 with TRBJ1-2; D ambiguous. The CDR3 consists of 13 residues.

In nucleotides, the CDR3 is TGTGCTAGTGGTAAGGGGACGAATCAGCCCCAGCATTTT. It specifies CASGKGTNQPQHF. This sequence joins TRBV12-5 and TRBJ1-5, with D possibly being TRBD1 (5 bases). From germline, CDR1 is LGHNT and CDR2 FRNRAP. This CDR3 contains 13 residues. Between the trimmed V and J ends, which lost 5 bases and 4 bases, there was a span of 9 bases. Together with reference TRBV12-5 and TRBJ1-5, the CDR3 gives the full variable domain: DARVTQTPRHKVTEMGQEVTMRCQPILGHNTVFWYRQTMMQGLELLAYFRNRAPLDDSGMPKDRFSAEMPDATLATLKIQPSEPRDSAVYFCASGKGTNQPQHFGDGTRLSIL.

This clonotype was recorded a few times. The chain links TRBV27 to TRBJ2-1, with TRBD1 matching over 9 bases. CDR1 is MNHEY, CDR2 SMNVEV, per germline (reference sequence). The CDR3 is 16 residues long. V lost 6 bases, J lost 6 bases, and 12 bases stayed unmatched. CDR3 in amino acids: CASRAGAGQGGNEQFF. In DNA, the CDR3 is TGTGCCAGCAGAGCTGGGGCGGGACAGGGAGGCAATGAGCAGTTCTTC.

This clonotype was seen only a few times. The chain carries TRBV11-3 and TRBJ1-2; 7 bases are a match to TRBD1. This CDR3 comprises 15 residues. J gave up 8 bases and V 7 bases, and 16 bases lay outside the gene matches. CDR1 and CDR2 from the germline V gene are SGHNT and YENEEA. The CDR3 region is CASNTTGQTGVGYTF. CDR3 in DNA: TGTGCCAGCAACACCACGGGACAGACGGGAGTGGGCTACACCTTC.